This T cell receptor beta chain came from a study of OX40 agonist ivuxolimab in advanced cancers. Overall study: An agonistic human IgG2 monoclonal antibody against OX40 (CD134) was given. Every 2 weeks, patients received ivuxolimab intravenously, dosed at 0.01 to 10 mg/kg.

The CDR3 runs to 13 residues. Between the trimmed V and J ends, which lost 6 bases and 9 bases, there was a span of 15 bases. TCRdb keeps only in-frame clones here, not all; method: immunoSEQ multiplex PCR. The sample has roughly 35,000 clones; about 88% are singletons. The study's findings and limits: Not determined was the antigen specificity of the expanded peripheral T cells.

In regard to this clone: What it binds is not known.

This material consisted of CD4+ or CD8+ T cells sorted from blood, taken in a trial of the OX40 agonist ivuxolimab. This clonotype originated in an adult with an advanced solid tumor such as melanoma, head and neck, liver or kidney cancer. The V gene is TRBV23-1, the J gene TRBJ1-5, with D uncertain. Being an ORF, TRBV23-1 has a function that is uncertain. This chain's CDR3 is CASSYPRWGPQHF. CDR3 bases: TGCGCCAGCAGCTACCCAAGGTGGGGGCCCCAGCATTTT.